The 30 T cell receptor beta chains below come from one sample, sequenced in a study of blood T cells in healthy people across ages. A sample-barcoded 5' primer and a J-beta primer mix were used in a second PCR of about 7 to 12 cycles. TCRdb re-called the 5' RACE reads through MiXCR, storing one row per CDR3 protein. The profile shows about 700,000 distinct CDR3 sequences, 32% of them singletons. What was sequenced was blood. All receptors derive from a woman aged 80 or older in good health.

Of note for this clonotype: Being one base from a much bigger clone, this may be a read error. V is TRBV11-2 and J is TRBJ1-2; no clear D. The CDR3 is 12 residues long. CDR1 and CDR2 from the germline V gene are SGHAT and FQNNGV. The CDR3 DNA sequence: TGTGCCAGCAACTTAGCGGGAACTGGCTACACCTTC. Protein: CASNLAGTGYTF.

This clonotype was detected many times. This chain links TRBV20-1 with TRBJ2-1; 10 bases line up with TRBD2. Unmatched junction bases numbered 3, after V lost 1 base and J lost 6 bases. Germline CDR1 and CDR2: DFQATT and SNEGSKA (reference sequence). The CDR3 is made up of 14 amino acids. The CDR3 DNA is TGCAGTGCTAGAGTTTGGACTAGCGGCAATGAGCAGTTCTTC. This encodes CSARVWTSGNEQFF.

There are many counts of this clonotype. The rearrangement links TRBV5-1 to TRBJ2-3, with TRBD1 matching 10 bases. Germline values: CDR1 SGHRS, CDR2 YFSETQ. This CDR3 contains 17 residues. Germline trimming cut 4 bases from V and 1 base from J; bases unmatched to any gene: 9. CDR3 protein: CASSLGSGTGGTDTQYF. CDR3 nucleotide sequence: TGCGCCAGCAGCCTGGGAAGTGGGACAGGGGGCACAGATACGCAGTATTTT.

This clonotype has a count of ten or more. The chain is built from TRBV20-1 and TRBJ2-1, with D perhaps TRBD1 or TRBD2 (5 bases each). The J call may not be correct, given that the DNA end is closer to TRBJ2-7. The CDR3 has 15 residues. CDR1 DFQATT and CDR2 SNEGSKA come from the germline V gene (reference sequence). The CDR3 coding sequence is TGCAGTGCTAGAGCGGGACCGAGCTCCTACAATGAGCAGTACTTC. It translates to CSARAGPSSYNEQYF.

This clonotype was seen repeatedly, ten times or more. The chain combines TRBV6-2 or TRBV6-3 with TRBJ1-1; D might be TRBD1 (6 bases). The CDR3 spans 13 residues. The germline V and J ends were trimmed by 6 bases and 7 bases, with 15 bases remaining between them. Germline V CDR1 and CDR2: MNHEY, SVGEGT. Here the CDR3 reads CASSRPRGIEAFF. Here the CDR3 DNA reads TGTGCCAGCAGCCGACCCAGGGGTATTGAAGCTTTCTTT.

Worth noting for this clonotype: With a much larger clone just one base away, this may be a read error. CDR3 amino acids: CATSDRTSGINEQFF. DNA for the CDR3: TGTGCCACCAGTGACAGGACTAGCGGGATCAATGAGCAGTTCTTC. The chain carries TRBV24-1 and TRBJ2-1; the match to TRBD2 covers 12 bases. Germline V gene sequence: CDR1 KGHDR, CDR2 SFDVKD. This CDR3 spans 15 amino acids. Trimming removed 4 bases from V and 6 bases from J; junction bases left unmatched: 3.

The CDR3 reads CASSDRDNNEQFF. CDR3 coding DNA: TGTGCCAGCAGTGACCGCGACAACAATGAGCAGTTCTTC. V usage is TRBV6-4 and J usage is TRBJ2-1; D unclear. The germline V and J ends were trimmed by 2 bases and 5 bases, with 7 bases remaining between them. Germline values: CDR1 MRHNA, CDR2 SNTAGT. The CDR3 is made up of 13 amino acids.

This clonotype has at least ten counts. V is TRBV9 and J is TRBJ2-7, with 8 bases that match TRBD2. The J segment lost 6 bases and the V segment lost 0 bases, leaving 8 bases of the junction unmatched. Per the germline V gene, CDR1 is SGDLS and CDR2 is YYNGEE. The CDR3 runs to 15 residues. The CDR3 DNA reads as TGTGCCAGCAGCGTAGGGACTAGCAATGACTTCGAGCAGTACTTC. This gives the protein CASSVGTSNDFEQYF.

This clonotype showed up just a few times. The gene calls are TRBV3-1 and TRBJ1-6; D perhaps matches TRBD1 (5 bases). This CDR3 has 16 residues. Looked up from germline, CDR1 is LGHDT and CDR2 is YNNKEL (reference sequence). V shed 3 bases and J shed 9 bases, with 18 bases lying between them. The CDR3 sequence: CASSQIQTGRSSPLHF. As DNA, the CDR3 is TGTGCCAGCAGCCAGATCCAAACAGGAAGGAGTTCACCCCTCCACTTT.

This clonotype occurred many times. CDR3 amino acids: CASSMTRRDYNEKLFF. DNA of the CDR3: TGTGCCAGCAGTATGACCAGACGGGATTATAATGAAAAACTGTTTTTT. The chain recombines TRBV27 with TRBJ1-4; D is ambiguous. The germline V gene has CDR1 MNHEY and CDR2 SMNVEV (reference sequence). This CDR3 comprises 16 residues. Trimming took off 5 bases at V and 4 bases at J, with 17 bases between the two ends.

This clonotype was seen many times. A much larger clone lies a single base off, so this may be a read error. V is TRBV28 and J is TRBJ2-7; 7 bases map to TRBD1. This CDR3 comprises 13 residues. The ends lost 8 bases at V and 3 bases at J; junction bases unmatched: 7. Germline V gives CDR1 MDHEN, CDR2 SYDVKM. This CDR3 reads CASREQGYYEQYF. The CDR3 DNA follows: TGTGCCAGCCGGGAACAGGGGTACTACGAGCAGTACTTC.

The CDR3 region is CASSHSGGQYNEQYF. The DNA for the CDR3 is TGTGCCAGCAGCCATAGCGGGGGGCAATACAATGAGCAGTACTTC. The chain couples TRBV7-2 to TRBJ2-1; 10 nucleotides align to TRBD2. The DNA end is more similar to TRBJ2-7, so the J call may be wrong. This CDR3 contains 15 residues. CDR1 SGHTA and CDR2 FQGNSA come from the germline V gene.

The table lists this clonotype with many counts. This sequence joins TRBV6-5 and TRBJ2-1, with TRBD1 matching over 7 bases. The germline gives CDR1 MNHEY, CDR2 SVGAGI. The ends lost 4 bases at V and 13 bases at J; junction bases unmatched: 10. This CDR3 has 13 amino acids. The CDR3 reads CASSSLRGRAQFF. In DNA form, the CDR3 reads TGTGCCAGCAGTTCCCTGAGGGGGCGGGCCCAGTTCTTC.

This clonotype was seen at least ten times. This chain links TRBV30 with TRBJ1-5, with D possibly matching TRBD1 (6 bases). The CDR3 consists of 16 residues. CDR1 is GTSNPN and CDR2 is SVGIG in the germline V gene (reference sequence). V lost 0 bases and J lost 3, with 15 bases in between. The CDR3 sequence is CAWSVGGARTNQPQHF. The CDR3 DNA is TGTGCCTGGAGTGTAGGGGGGGCCAGGACCAATCAGCCCCAGCATTTT.

The V call is TRBV3-1, the J call TRBJ1-1; 7 nucleotides match TRBD1. CDR1 and CDR2 (germline): LGHDT, YNNKEL (reference sequence). V dropped 1 base and J dropped 0; count of bases not matched to a gene: 5. The CDR3 extends over 16 amino acids. DNA of the CDR3: TGTGCCAGCAGCCAAGGACAGGGCTGGGTGAACACTGAAGCTTTCTTT. The encoded protein is CASSQGQGWVNTEAFF. The whole variable domain, remainder taken from reference TRBV3-1 and TRBJ1-1, is DTAVSQTPKYLVTQMGNDKSIKCEQNLGHDTMYWYKQDSKKFLKIMFSYNNKELIINETVPNRFSPKSPDKAHLNLHINSLELGDSAVYFCASSQGQGWVNTEAFFGQGTRLTVV.

For this clonotype: A much larger clone lies one base from this, so it may be a read error. The rearrangement uses TRBV20-1 and TRBJ2-1; tentative D call: TRBD1 (6 bases). V was trimmed by 6 bases and J by 4 bases, leaving 19 bases between them. Germline CDR1 and CDR2: DFQATT and SNEGSKA (reference sequence). The CDR3 covers 15 residues. The CDR3 here is CSARRRGTPYNEQFF. The CDR3 nucleotides are TGCAGTGCGAGAAGAAGGGGGACACCGTACAATGAGCAGTTCTTC.

This chain joins TRBV20-1 and TRBJ2-3, with 8 bases matching TRBD2. Trimming took 2 bases from V and 2 from J; bases not matched to a gene: 6. The CDR3 runs to 15 residues. Germline assignment: CDR1 DFQATT and CDR2 SNEGSKA (reference sequence). CDR3 amino acids: CSARIIAGYTDTQYF. CDR3 DNA sequence: TGCAGTGCTAGAATAATAGCGGGGTACACAGATACGCAGTATTTT.

The V and J genes are TRBV20-1 and TRBJ1-2; no clear D gene. This CDR3 has 15 amino acids. Trimming removed 6 bases from V and 2 bases from J, with 19 bases in between. Germline V lookup: CDR1 DFQATT, CDR2 SNEGSKA (reference sequence). As DNA, the CDR3 is TGCAGTGCCCTTCCCGCTGGGAACTGGAACTATGGCTACACCTTC. Its protein product is CSALPAGNWNYGYTF.

This clonotype was seen a handful of times. A much larger clone lies a single base off, so this may be a read error. The chain links TRBV7-2 to TRBJ1-2; 8 bases align to TRBD1. V lost 1 base, J lost 4 bases, and 8 bases stayed unmatched. The CDR3 contains 16 residues. Germline CDR1 SGHTA, CDR2 FQGNSA. CDR3: CASSLGWDRPLYGYTF. DNA for the CDR3: TGTGCCAGCAGCTTAGGCTGGGACAGGCCTCTCTATGGCTACACCTTC.

This clonotype was detected a few times. This sequence joins TRBV19 and TRBJ1-1; D might be TRBD1 (5 bases). The CDR3 is made up of 15 amino acids. V was pared by 5 bases and J by 2 bases, with 15 bases between. CDR1 and CDR2 (germline): LNHDA, SQIVND (reference sequence). The CDR3 is CASSVDLGGNTEAFF. CDR3 nucleotides: TGTGCCAGTAGTGTCGACCTTGGGGGAAACACTGAAGCTTTCTTT.

At least ten counts were recorded for this clonotype. CDR3 sequence (DNA): TGTGCCAGCAGCGTCGCCGGGACTAGATCAGAGACCCAGTACTTC. Translated, it gives CASSVAGTRSETQYF. V usage is TRBV9 and J usage is TRBJ2-5; TRBD2 matches 8 bases. CDR3 size: 15 residues. Germline V gene lookup returns CDR1 SGDLS and CDR2 YYNGEE. V was pared by 2 bases and J by 4 bases, with 7 bases of the junction left unmatched.

In the case of this clonotype: A much larger clone lies a single base off, so this may be a read error. The J gene is TRBJ2-1, the V gene TRBV6-5, with 7 nucleotides matching TRBD2. The trim removed 0 bases at V and 13 bases at J, leaving 15 bases unmatched. Germline values: CDR1 MNHEY, CDR2 SVGAGI. CDR3 length: 16 amino acids. The chain's CDR3 is CASSYSLARRGETQFF. Written as DNA, the CDR3 is TGTGCCAGCAGTTACTCGTTGGCGCGACGGGGGGAGACCCAGTTCTTC.

This clonotype has just a few counts. The chain links TRBV2 to TRBJ1-4; a weak D match, TRBD1 (6 bases). V lost 5 bases and J 6 bases, leaving 16 bases between the germline ends. CDR1 SNHLY and CDR2 FYNNEI come from the germline V gene. The CDR3 extends over 15 amino acids. The CDR3 region has the DNA TGTGCCAGCAGTAAGGGGGGGACGAAGGATGAAAAACTGTTTTTT. It codes for CASSKGGTKDEKLFF.

This clonotype was seen ten or more times. CDR3 DNA: TGTGCCAGCAGCCAAGACCCAGAGGGGGCTAGCTCTGGGGCCAACGTCCTGACTTTC. It specifies CASSQDPEGASSGANVLTF. The chain links TRBV4-2 to TRBJ2-6, with 7 bases lining up with TRBD1. Germline lookup yields CDR1 LGHNA and CDR2 YNFKEQ. J gave up 0 bases and V 0 bases, and 8 bases lay outside the gene matches. The CDR3 sequence is 19 residues long.

This clonotype has at least ten counts. The J gene is TRBJ2-7, the V gene TRBV27, with TRBD1 matching 10 bases. This CDR3 has 17 residues. Trimming removed 5 bases from V and 2 bases from J; junction bases left unmatched: 12. CDR1 MNHEY and CDR2 SMNVEV come from the germline V gene (reference sequence). CDR3 DNA sequence: TGTGCCAGCAGTCGCCCCACCGCGGGACAGGGGACCTACGAGCAGTACTTC. Translated: CASSRPTAGQGTYEQYF.

The J gene is TRBJ2-6, the V gene TRBV29-1, with D unclear. This CDR3 has 15 amino acids. The V gene's germline CDR1 is SQVTM and CDR2 ANQGSEA. V was pared by 3 bases and J by 0 bases, with 9 bases between. Here the CDR3 DNA reads TGCAGCGTTGATAGGGTAGGCTCTGGGGCCAACGTCCTGACTTTC. Its protein product is CSVDRVGSGANVLTF.

Notes on this clonotype: This may be a read error, as it is one base from a much larger clone. This chain uses TRBV9 with TRBJ2-4, with D possibly being TRBD1 or TRBD2 (5 bases each). The germline gives CDR1 SGDLS, CDR2 YYNGEE. The CDR3 runs 15 residues. Trimming removed 2 bases at V and 4 bases at J, with 13 bases between. CDR3 sequence (DNA): TGTGCCAGCAGCGTGGGACCGGAACAGAAAAACATTCAGTACTTC. Its translation: CASSVGPEQKNIQYF.

This clonotype was seen at least ten times. J is TRBJ2-7 and V is TRBV3-1; D may be TRBD2 (6 bases). The germline V and J ends were trimmed by 11 bases and 5 bases, with 19 bases remaining between them. Germline values: CDR1 LGHDT, CDR2 YNNKEL (reference sequence). This CDR3 is 13 amino acids long. The CDR3 DNA is TGTGCCGGCTCGGGACTCCGGAGGGACGAGCAGTACTTC. It encodes CAGSGLRRDEQYF.

V and J are TRBV12-3 or TRBV12-4 and TRBJ2-1, with 14 bases fitting TRBD2. The CDR3 has 15 residues. J gave up 8 bases and V 4 bases, and 4 bases lay outside the gene matches. CDR3 sequence (DNA): TGTGCCAGCAGTTCCCCGACTAGCGGGAGGGATGAGCAGTTCTTC. Protein: CASSSPTSGRDEQFF.

J is TRBJ1-3 and V is TRBV7-2, with TRBD1 matching 8 bases. V lost 6 bases, J lost 4 bases, and 8 bases stayed unmatched. The CDR3 is 15 amino acids. Germline V gives CDR1 SGHTA, CDR2 FQGNSA. The CDR3 spells CASRQQGGSGNTIYF. CDR3 nucleotide sequence: TGTGCCAGCAGACAACAGGGGGGATCCGGAAACACCATATATTTT. The entire variable domain, with the rest obtained from reference TRBV7-2 and TRBJ1-3, is as follows: GAGVSQSPSNKVTEKGKDVELRCDPISGHTALYWYRQSLGQGLEFLIYFQGNSAPDKSGLPSDRFSAERTGGSVSTLTIQRTQQEDSAVYLCASRQQGGSGNTIYFGEGSWLTVV.